The clone carrying this T cell receptor beta chain was observed a few times. No antigen is known for it. This sample stems from a study of cytotoxic CD8 clonotypes in ibrutinib-treated CLL. The overall study: Mean per-sample yields comprised about 250,000 productive templates and 85,000 to 100,000 productive rearrangements. Study-wide findings and caveats: Clonality went higher at ibrutinib response and then dropped back toward baseline at progression. Clonality correlated strongly with circulating CD8+ T cells and exceeded age-matched healthy donors at baseline.

Trimming took 4 bases from V and 5 from J, leaving 14 bases between them. Germline V gene sequence: CDR1 GTSNPN, CDR2 SVGIG (reference sequence). The CDR3 covers 13 residues. The protocol was immunoSEQ multiplex PCR, while the TCRdb copy is restricted to in-frame clones and leaves out a portion. The sample comprises 40,000 or so clones, roughly three quarters of which are singletons, and roughly 12% rests with the top ten. The sequence was obtained from a human donor with chronic lymphocytic leukemia. The sample consisted of PBMCs, taken after 12 months of ibrutinib treatment. The rearrangement links TRBV30 to TRBJ2-5; no clear D. CDR3 sequence (DNA): TGTGCCTGGAAACCCGGACCTAGGGAGACCCAGTACTTC. It encodes CAWKPGPRETQYF.